What follows are 19 T cell receptor beta chains derived from one specimen sequenced in a study of cytomegalovirus exposure and HLA in healthy donors. Using immunoSEQ multiplex PCR, the repertoire was profiled, and TCRdb retains in-frame clones only, with some absent. The data show about 200,000 clones, with about 79% seen just once and around an eighth held by the top ten. The sample comprised PBMCs. These receptors all come from a woman between 25 and 40 years old in good health and CMV-seropositive.

This chain uses TRBV15 with TRBJ2-3; a weak D match, TRBD1 (6 bases). The CDR3 has 19 amino acids. The V and J ends lost 3 bases and 0 bases respectively, with 22 bases between them. Germline V CDR1 and CDR2: LNHNV, YYDKDF (reference sequence). CDR3 in DNA: TGTGCCACCAGCAGGGCGGGCTGGGGACAATCAACTAGCACAGATACGCAGTATTTT. Protein product: CATSRAGWGQSTSTDTQYF. The full variable domain, in which reference TRBV15 and TRBJ2-3 provide the parts outside the CDR3, is DAMVIQNPRYQVTQFGKPVTLSCSQTLNHNVMYWYQQKSSQAPKLLFHYYDKDFNNEADTPDNFQSRRPNTSFCFLDIRSPGLGDTAMYLCATSRAGWGQSTSTDTQYFGPGTRLTVL.

V and J are TRBV12-5 and TRBJ2-5; 8 nucleotides agree with TRBD2. This CDR3 region has 16 residues. The germline V gene has CDR1 LGHNT and CDR2 FRNRAP. Unmatched junction bases numbered 5, after V lost 1 base and J lost 1 base. CDR3 DNA sequence: TGTGCTAGTGGTTTGGGGGTAGCGGGACCCCAAGAGACCCAGTACTTC. It is translated as CASGLGVAGPQETQYF.

This clone was detected a few times. The chain is built from TRBV4-1 and TRBJ1-1, with TRBD1 identical over 7 bases. J was trimmed by 5 bases and V by 0 bases; bases with no gene match: 0. Germline values: CDR1 MGHRA, CDR2 YSYEKL. This CDR3 is built from 13 residues. The CDR3 DNA reads TGCGCCAGCAGCCAAGACAGGGGGACTGAAGCTTTCTTT. It encodes CASSQDRGTEAFF.

The gene calls are TRBV2 and TRBJ2-7; 10 bases align to TRBD1. The CDR3 has 16 amino acids. J lost 3 bases, V lost 5 bases, and 10 bases had no gene match. CDR1 and CDR2 (germline): SNHLY, FYNNEI. In DNA form, the CDR3 reads TGTGCCAGCAGTCCTGCCGGGACAGGGGACCTCTACGAGCAGTACTTC. Encoded protein: CASSPAGTGDLYEQYF.

This clone has only a few counts. The rearrangement links TRBV5-1 to TRBJ2-7, with D perhaps TRBD2 (5 bases). The CDR3 runs to 12 residues. The germline gives CDR1 SGHRS, CDR2 YFSETQ. The V gene lost 4 bases and the J gene lost 5 bases, with 10 bases spanning the gap. The CDR3 reads CASSQRGDEQYF. The CDR3 DNA reads TGCGCCAGCAGCCAACGGGGAGACGAGCAGTACTTC. The whole variable domain, filled in from reference TRBV5-1 and TRBJ2-7, reads KAGVTQTPRYLIKTRGQQVTLSCSPISGHRSVSWYQQTPGQGLQFLFEYFSETQRNKGNFPGRFSGRQFSNSRSEMNVSTLELGDSALYLCASSQRGDEQYFGPGTRLTVT.

V usage is TRBV29-1 and J usage is TRBJ2-1, with 7 bases aligning to TRBD2. The germline V gene encodes CDR1 SQVTM and CDR2 ANQGSEA. The CDR3 consists of 21 residues. The ends lost 5 bases at V and 0 bases at J; junction bases unmatched: 25. CDR3 nucleotides: TGCAGCGTTCAAAGTATGGCGGGAGTACAAAAAGAAGCAAGCTCCTACAATGAGCAGTTCTTC. This translates into CSVQSMAGVQKEASSYNEQFF.

V usage is TRBV6-6 and J usage is TRBJ2-7; 8 positions match TRBD1. With 5 bases clipped from V and 1 base from J, the junction kept 7 bases outside the gene matches. This CDR3 has 15 residues. The V gene's germline CDR1 is MNHNY and CDR2 SVGAGI (reference sequence). The CDR3, as DNA: TGTGCCAGCAGTCCCTCAGGGGGCTCGTCCTACGAGCAGTACTTC. Its translation is CASSPSGGSSYEQYF.

The chain employs TRBV7-8 and TRBJ2-1, with a possible D match to TRBD1 (6 bases). Germline loops: CDR1 SGHVS, CDR2 FQNEAQ. The CDR3 has 16 amino acids. V dropped 3 bases and J dropped 7 bases, with 19 bases sitting between them. CDR3 DNA: TGTGCCAGCAGCTTGCGATACAGGGTTGATGGGAATGAGCAGTTCTTC. It translates to CASSLRYRVDGNEQFF.

This chain uses TRBV5-1 with TRBJ1-1, with D hard to call. Germline lookup yields CDR1 SGHRS and CDR2 YFSETQ. The CDR3 totals 16 residues. The germline V and J ends were trimmed by 1 base and 2 bases, with 15 bases remaining between them. The CDR3 region is CASSLTGRGRNTEAFF. CDR3 sequence (DNA): TGCGCCAGCAGCTTGACGGGCCGAGGGCGAAACACTGAAGCTTTCTTT.

The chain is built from TRBV5-1 and TRBJ1-2; a possible D gene is TRBD1 (6 bases). Per the germline V gene, CDR1 is SGHRS and CDR2 is YFSETQ. The CDR3 spans 15 residues. The V end lost 0 bases, the J end lost 7 bases, and 16 bases lay between the germline ends. The CDR3 here is CASSLDYRGALGYTF. The CDR3 nucleotides are TGCGCCAGCAGCTTGGATTATCGGGGGGCGCTTGGCTACACCTTC. The variable domain in full, with the rest retrieved from reference TRBV5-1 and TRBJ1-2, is KAGVTQTPRYLIKTRGQQVTLSCSPISGHRSVSWYQQTPGQGLQFLFEYFSETQRNKGNFPGRFSGRQFSNSRSEMNVSTLELGDSALYLCASSLDYRGALGYTFGSGTRLTVV.

The sample holds a few counts of this clone. V usage is TRBV2 and J usage is TRBJ1-1; 7 positions match TRBD1. The CDR3 consists of 13 residues. The V gene end was trimmed by 6 bases and the J gene end by 11 bases; junction bases not matched to a gene: 12. CDR1 and CDR2 (germline): SNHLY, FYNNEI. The CDR3 here is CASSSETGSEAFF. The CDR3 DNA reads TGTGCCAGCAGCTCGGAGACAGGGAGTGAGGCTTTCTTT.

The V gene is TRBV20-1, the J gene TRBJ1-1; no firm D call. V was shortened by 6 bases and J by 4 bases, with 9 bases between the two germline ends. This CDR3 region has 11 residues. Germline CDR1 reads DFQATT; CDR2 reads SNEGSKA (reference sequence). CDR3 DNA: TGCAGTGCCGTCGAGGGCACTGAAGCTTTCTTT. Translating it yields CSAVEGTEAFF.

This chain links TRBV6-5 with TRBJ1-1; D is uncertain. The CDR3 runs to 13 residues. V was pared by 2 bases and J by 1 base, with 5 bases between. Germline V gene sequence: CDR1 MNHEY, CDR2 SVGAGI. This CDR3 reads CASSYNRNTEAFF. The CDR3 coding sequence is TGTGCCAGCAGTTACAACAGGAACACTGAAGCTTTCTTT.

The rearrangement links TRBV30 to TRBJ2-3; D may be TRBD2 (6 bases). Trimming left V 3 bases short and J 0 bases short, with 13 bases between. Per germline, CDR1 GTSNPN and CDR2 SVGIG (reference sequence). The CDR3 is 15 amino acids. The CDR3 protein is CAWRDSGLSTDTQYF. The CDR3 nucleotides read TGTGCCTGGAGGGATAGCGGACTTAGCACAGATACGCAGTATTTT.

The sample holds one count of this clone. V is TRBV4-2 and J is TRBJ1-1, with 9 bases aligning to TRBD1. The germline V gene encodes CDR1 LGHNA and CDR2 YNFKEQ. There are 14 residues in the CDR3. Trimming took 0 bases from V and 4 from J; bases not matched to a gene: 0. The CDR3 DNA is TGTGCCAGCAGCCAAGAACAGGGGGCCACTGAAGCTTTCTTT. It specifies CASSQEQGATEAFF.

V gene TRBV14 combines with J gene TRBJ2-2; D is undetermined. Germline loops: CDR1 SGHDN, CDR2 FVKESK. With 2 bases removed from V and 1 base from J, the gap between germline ends came to 5 bases. The CDR3 is 14 amino acids. CDR3 amino acids: CASSQSMNTGELFF. The CDR3 nucleotides read TGTGCCAGCAGCCAAAGCATGAACACCGGGGAGCTGTTTTTT. Looking up the rest from reference TRBV14 and TRBJ2-2 gives the full variable domain: EAGVTQFPSHSVIEKGQTVTLRCDPISGHDNLYWYRRVMGKEIKFLLHFVKESKQDESGMPNNRFLAERTGGTYSTLKVQPAELEDSGVYFCASSQSMNTGELFFGEGSRLTVL.

This chain's CDR3 is CASSLSLAGTNEQFF. CDR3 DNA: TGCGCCAGCAGCTTGAGTCTAGCGGGGACCAATGAGCAGTTCTTC. The chain has TRBV5-1 and TRBJ2-1, with 9 bases that match TRBD2. The CDR3 spans 15 residues. Germline trimming cut 1 base from V and 6 bases from J; bases unmatched to any gene: 5. Germline V gene lookup returns CDR1 SGHRS and CDR2 YFSETQ.

The chain is built from TRBV9 and TRBJ2-2, with 7 nucleotides matching TRBD1. CDR1 is SGDLS, CDR2 YYNGEE, per germline. The CDR3 runs 15 residues. V shed 3 bases, J shed 2 bases, and the junction held 4 bases outside the gene matches. This CDR3 reads CASSGRQGNTGELFF. The CDR3 DNA is TGTGCCAGCAGCGGAAGACAGGGAAACACCGGGGAGCTGTTTTTT.

The chain's CDR3 is CAISEKGQATNEQFF. In DNA form, the CDR3 reads TGTGCCATCAGTGAGAAGGGACAGGCGACCAATGAGCAGTTCTTC. The chain uses TRBV10-3 and TRBJ2-1; 8 bases agree with TRBD1. The CDR3 totals 15 residues. The junction had 6 bases not matched to a gene; V was cut back by 2 bases and J by 6 bases. Germline V gene data show CDR1 as ENHRY and CDR2 as SYGVKD.